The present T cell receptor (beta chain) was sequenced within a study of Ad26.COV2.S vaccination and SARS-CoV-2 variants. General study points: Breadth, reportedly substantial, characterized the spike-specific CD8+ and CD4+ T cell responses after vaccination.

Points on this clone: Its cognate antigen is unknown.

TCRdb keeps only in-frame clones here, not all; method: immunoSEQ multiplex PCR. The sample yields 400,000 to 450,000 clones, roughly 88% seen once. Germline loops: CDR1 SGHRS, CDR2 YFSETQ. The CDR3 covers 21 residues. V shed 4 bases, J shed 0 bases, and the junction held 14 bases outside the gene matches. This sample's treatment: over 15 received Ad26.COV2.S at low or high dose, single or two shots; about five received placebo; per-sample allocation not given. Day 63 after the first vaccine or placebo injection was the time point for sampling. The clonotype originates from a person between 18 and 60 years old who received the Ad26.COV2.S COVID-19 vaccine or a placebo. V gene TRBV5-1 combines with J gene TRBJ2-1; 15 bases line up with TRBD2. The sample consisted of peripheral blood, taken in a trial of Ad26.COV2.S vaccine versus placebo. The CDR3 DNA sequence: TGCGCCAGCAGCCCGGACAGGGGACCGGGACTAGCGGGAGGCTCCTACAATGAGCAGTTCTTC. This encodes CASSPDRGPGLAGGSYNEQFF. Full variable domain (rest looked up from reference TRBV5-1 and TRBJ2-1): KAGVTQTPRYLIKTRGQQVTLSCSPISGHRSVSWYQQTPGQGLQFLFEYFSETQRNKGNFPGRFSGRQFSNSRSEMNVSTLELGDSALYLCASSPDRGPGLAGGSYNEQFFGPGTRLTVL.